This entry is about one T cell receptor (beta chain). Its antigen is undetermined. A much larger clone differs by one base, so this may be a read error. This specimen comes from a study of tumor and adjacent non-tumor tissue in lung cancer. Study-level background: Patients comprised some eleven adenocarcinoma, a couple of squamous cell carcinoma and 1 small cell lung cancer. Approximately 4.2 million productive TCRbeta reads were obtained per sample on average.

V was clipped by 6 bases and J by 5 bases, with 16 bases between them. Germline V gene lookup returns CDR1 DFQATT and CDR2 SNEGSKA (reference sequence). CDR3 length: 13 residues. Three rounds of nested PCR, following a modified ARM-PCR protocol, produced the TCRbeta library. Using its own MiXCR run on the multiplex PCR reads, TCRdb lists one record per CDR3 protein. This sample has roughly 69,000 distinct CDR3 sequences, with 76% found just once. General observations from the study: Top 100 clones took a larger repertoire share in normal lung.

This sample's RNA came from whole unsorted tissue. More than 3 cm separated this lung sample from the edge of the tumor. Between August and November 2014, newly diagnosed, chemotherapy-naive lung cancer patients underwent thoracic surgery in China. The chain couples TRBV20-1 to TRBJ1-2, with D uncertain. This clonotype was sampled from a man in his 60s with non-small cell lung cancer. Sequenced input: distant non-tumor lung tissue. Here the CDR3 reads CSACTGALYGYTF. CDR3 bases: TGCAGTGCATGTACGGGAGCCCTTTATGGCTACACCTTC.